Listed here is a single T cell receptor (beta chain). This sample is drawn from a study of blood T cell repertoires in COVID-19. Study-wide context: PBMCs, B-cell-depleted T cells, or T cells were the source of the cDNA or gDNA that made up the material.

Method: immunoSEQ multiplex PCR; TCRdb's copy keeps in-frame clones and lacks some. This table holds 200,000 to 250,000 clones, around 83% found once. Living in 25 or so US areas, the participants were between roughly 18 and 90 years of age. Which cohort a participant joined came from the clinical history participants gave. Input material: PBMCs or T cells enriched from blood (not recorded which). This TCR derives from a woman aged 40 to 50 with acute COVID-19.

DNA of the CDR3: TGTGCCAGCAAACTCTCTGGGGCCAACGTCCTGACTTTC. This translates into CASKLSGANVLTF. This rearrangement joins TRBV6-5 to TRBJ2-6, with D unresolved. V was cut by 7 bases and J by 0 bases, with 4 bases left in between. The CDR3 consists of 13 residues. CDR1 and CDR2 (germline): MNHEY, SVGAGI.